Below are 26 T cell receptor beta chains sequenced from a single sample in a study of response to subunit inactivated influenza vaccine (dated by TCRdb to the late 2010s). The method behind the library was RT-PCR. Data came from an Illumina HiSeq 2500. TCRdb handled the public reads itself, with Q25 trimming in fastp and clone calling in MiXCR, and kept productive beta chains. CDR3 protein duplicates are merged, each entry listing the most common genes and DNA. For this sample the table gives more than 150,000 distinct CDR3 sequences, of which roughly 8.7% were detected only once. The biggest ten clones account for approximately 11% of the sample. Specimen: non-naive T cells sorted from PBMCs, collected on the day of vaccination. The intended sense of this specimen's cell subset or site label: memory T cell fraction. These receptors originate from a man aged 45 to 65 who received an inactivated influenza vaccine. Donor details come from another sample of the same person, matched by shared clones.

This chain uses TRBV12-3 or TRBV12-4 with TRBJ2-7, with D uncertain. V lost 6 bases and J 4 bases, leaving 10 bases between the germline ends. The CDR3 has 12 amino acids. The CDR3 loop reads CASRSASYEQYF. The CDR3 nucleotides are TGTGCCAGCAGGTCAGCAAGTTACGAGCAGTACTTC.

The table lists this clonotype with a few counts. The V and J genes are TRBV7-2 and TRBJ2-7, with 8 bases that match TRBD2. Germline assignment: CDR1 SGHTA and CDR2 FQGNSA. The CDR3 is made up of 15 amino acids. With 5 bases clipped from V and 2 bases from J, the junction kept 8 bases outside the gene matches. The CDR3 protein is CASSPFAGGPYEQYF. In DNA, the CDR3 is TGTGCCAGCAGCCCTTTCGCGGGAGGCCCCTACGAGCAGTACTTC. The variable domain in full, with the rest retrieved from reference TRBV7-2 and TRBJ2-7, is GAGVSQSPSNKVTEKGKDVELRCDPISGHTALYWYRQSLGQGLEFLIYFQGNSAPDKSGLPSDRFSAERTGGSVSTLTIQRTQQEDSAVYLCASSPFAGGPYEQYFGPGTRLTVT.

This clonotype has ten or more counts. This sequence joins TRBV4-3 and TRBJ2-2, with no clear D. Germline CDR1 LGHNA, CDR2 YSLEER. The ends were cut back, 6 bases at V and 6 bases at J, with 17 bases in the middle. This CDR3 spans 15 amino acids. CDR3 sequence reads: CASSQWAGYAGELFF. CDR3 in DNA: TGCGCCAGCAGTCAATGGGCCGGATACGCCGGGGAGCTGTTTTTT.

The chain employs TRBV3-1 and TRBJ2-5; D unresolved. The CDR3 loop spans 15 amino acids. V was clipped by 0 bases and J by 4 bases, with 12 bases between them. Germline V CDR1 and CDR2: LGHDT, YNNKEL (reference sequence). CDR3 DNA: TGTGCCAGCAGCCAAGATAGTGGTCCCCGAGAGACCCAGTACTTC. Its protein is CASSQDSGPRETQYF.

The rearrangement uses TRBV12-3 or TRBV12-4 and TRBJ2-3; D is perhaps TRBD2 (6 bases). Trimming shortened V by 5 bases and J by 4 bases, and 10 bases separated the two germline ends. The CDR3 is 13 residues long. CDR3 in DNA: TGTGCCAGCAGTCCGGAGCGGGCAGATACGCAGTATTTT. It codes for CASSPERADTQYF.

The chain links TRBV7-8 to TRBJ1-2; unclear D gene. Germline V lookup: CDR1 SGHVS, CDR2 FQNEAQ. The V gene lost 5 bases and the J gene lost 6 bases, with 16 bases spanning the gap. This CDR3 comprises 14 residues. The CDR3 region is CASSQDVRAHGYTF. The CDR3 nucleotides read TGTGCCAGCAGCCAAGACGTCCGGGCTCATGGCTACACCTTC.

The V gene is TRBV12-3 or TRBV12-4, the J gene TRBJ1-5, with D uncertain. CDR3 length equals 12 residues. The V end was cut by 6 bases, the J end by 2 bases, with 5 bases between. The CDR3 nucleotides are TGTGCCAGCAGGGTCGGCAATCAGCCCCAGCATTTT. This codes for CASRVGNQPQHF.

This chain uses TRBV10-3 with TRBJ1-1, with D tentatively TRBD1 (6 bases). This CDR3 region has 13 residues. Between the trimmed V and J ends, which lost 10 bases and 4 bases, there was a span of 16 bases. CDR1 ENHRY and CDR2 SYGVKD come from the germline V gene. The CDR3 spells CATLPGASTEAFF. Here the CDR3 DNA reads TGTGCCACCCTGCCGGGGGCATCCACTGAAGCTTTCTTT.

The chain carries TRBV6-2 or TRBV6-3 and TRBJ1-6; a weak D match, TRBD1 (5 bases). This CDR3 is built from 14 residues. Germline lookup yields CDR1 MNHEY and CDR2 SVGEGT. V was shortened by 4 bases and J by 7 bases, with 11 bases between the two germline ends. The CDR3 is CASSSTDNNSPLHF. CDR3 DNA sequence: TGTGCCAGCAGTTCGACAGATAACAATTCACCCCTCCACTTT.

This clonotype is medium-sized in the sample. This rearrangement joins TRBV12-3 or TRBV12-4 to TRBJ1-6; D is uncertain. There are 12 residues in the CDR3. With 3 bases removed from V and 7 bases from J, the gap between germline ends came to 4 bases. The CDR3 coding sequence is TGTGCCAGCAGTTTCCGGAATTCACCCCTCCACTTT. Translating gives CASSFRNSPLHF.

The table lists this clonotype with a few counts. The V and J genes are TRBV7-2 and TRBJ2-7; TRBD2 matches at 7 bases. Germline V gene sequence: CDR1 SGHTA, CDR2 FQGNSA. The V segment lost 5 bases and the J segment 2 bases; nucleotides outside the gene matches: 9. This CDR3 is 15 amino acids long. As DNA, the CDR3 is TGTGCCAGCAGCCCTCCGGGACTACACGCCTACGAGCAGTACTTC. Its translation: CASSPPGLHAYEQYF.

There are many counts of this clonotype. The chain has TRBV12-3 or TRBV12-4 and TRBJ1-2; D unresolved. V lost 2 bases, J lost 5 bases, and 0 bases lay in between. The CDR3 extends over 10 amino acids. This chain's CDR3 is CASSLYGYTF. The CDR3 nucleotides read TGTGCCAGCAGTTTATATGGCTACACCTTC.

DNA of the CDR3: TGTGCCAGCAGCCCGTTCGGGACACCGAACCACGAGCAGTACTTC. Its protein product is CASSPFGTPNHEQYF. J is TRBJ2-7 and V is TRBV5-6; a possible D gene is TRBD1 (6 bases). Germline V lookup: CDR1 SGHDT, CDR2 YYEEEE. This CDR3 has 15 residues. With 4 bases removed from V and 5 bases from J, the gap between germline ends came to 19 bases.

This clonotype was seen a handful of times. The V and J genes are TRBV7-2 and TRBJ2-5; 10 nucleotides line up with TRBD1. V was pared by 3 bases and J by 4 bases, with 5 bases of the junction left unmatched. Germline CDR1 SGHTA, CDR2 FQGNSA. The length of the CDR3 is 15 residues. The CDR3, as DNA: TGTGCCAGCAGCTTTCAGACAGGGGGCGGAGAGACCCAGTACTTC. Translation gives CASSFQTGGGETQYF.

This clonotype came up a few times. The chain couples TRBV15 to TRBJ1-5; D is possibly TRBD1 (6 bases). The CDR3 is 15 amino acids. CDR1 and CDR2 from the germline V gene are LNHNV and YYDKDF (reference sequence). Trimming cost V 3 bases and J 3 bases, with 12 bases left between them. The CDR3: CATSSRQVLNQPQHF. CDR3 sequence (DNA): TGTGCCACCAGCAGCCGACAGGTCCTCAATCAGCCCCAGCATTTT. The entire variable domain, with the rest obtained from reference TRBV15 and TRBJ1-5, is as follows: DAMVIQNPRYQVTQFGKPVTLSCSQTLNHNVMYWYQQKSSQAPKLLFHYYDKDFNNEADTPDNFQSRRPNTSFCFLDIRSPGLGDTAMYLCATSSRQVLNQPQHFGDGTRLSIL.

This rearrangement joins TRBV11-2 to TRBJ2-7, with a weak D call TRBD2 (5 bases). The CDR3 spans 13 residues. V lost 5 bases and J lost 3, with 11 bases in between. CDR1 is SGHAT and CDR2 is FQNNGV in the germline V gene. The CDR3 protein is CASSVGGGYEQYF. The CDR3 DNA follows: TGTGCCAGCAGCGTAGGCGGAGGCTACGAGCAGTACTTC.

CDR3 DNA sequence: TGTGCCTCAAGGAGAGCGTCTAGCACAGATACGCAGTATTTT. Translating it yields CASRRASSTDTQYF. The chain employs TRBV10-3 and TRBJ2-3; no clear D. Trimming left V 11 bases short and J 0 bases short, with 15 bases between. CDR3 size: 14 residues. Germline V gives CDR1 ENHRY, CDR2 SYGVKD.

Only a few counts were recorded for this clonotype. The gene calls are TRBV24-1 and TRBJ2-3; 9 nucleotides match TRBD2. V shed 4 bases and J 7 bases; nucleotides not matched to a gene: 14. The CDR3 contains 17 residues. Per the germline V gene, CDR1 is KGHDR and CDR2 is SFDVKD. The CDR3 region has the DNA TGTGCCACCAGTGACACATATAGCGGGGGTGGGATTTATACGCAGTATTTT. Protein product: CATSDTYSGGGIYTQYF.

Only a few counts were recorded for this clonotype. CDR3 DNA: TGTGCCAGCAGCGTAACAACCGGGACAGTCGTCCGCGGCTACACCTTC. Its translation: CASSVTTGTVVRGYTF. The chain couples TRBV5-8 to TRBJ1-2; TRBD1 aligns across 7 bases. The trim removed 4 bases at V and 8 bases at J, leaving 17 bases unmatched. The CDR3 is 16 amino acids. Germline V gives CDR1 SGHTS, CDR2 YDEGEE. The full variable domain, completed using reference TRBV5-8 and TRBJ1-2, is EAGVTQSPTHLIKTRGQQATLRCSPISGHTSVYWYQQALGLGLQFLLWYDEGEERNRGNFPPRFSGRQFPNYSSELNVNALELEDSALYLCASSVTTGTVVRGYTFGSGTRLTVV.

This clonotype was counted at least ten times. The chain has TRBV7-2 and TRBJ2-5, with TRBD2 identical over 8 bases. V lost 5 bases, J lost 5 bases, and 4 bases stayed unmatched. The CDR3 length is 13 residues. Germline CDR1 is SGHTA and CDR2 is FQGNSA. The CDR3: CASSMGLVETQYF. The CDR3, as DNA: TGTGCCAGCAGCATGGGACTAGTGGAGACCCAGTACTTC.

This clonotype was recorded a few times. The chain links TRBV15 to TRBJ2-5; D is uncertain. V lost 4 bases and J lost 1, with 7 bases in between. The germline CDR1 and CDR2 sequences are LNHNV and YYDKDF (reference sequence). The CDR3 sequence is 13 residues long. CDR3 sequence (DNA): TGTGCCACCAGCAAAACCGTCCAAGAGACCCAGTACTTC. Translated, it gives CATSKTVQETQYF.

The chain carries TRBV4-3 and TRBJ1-5; 11 bases match TRBD1. V dropped 4 bases and J dropped 6; count of bases not matched to a gene: 5. The length of the CDR3 is 15 residues. The germline V gene has CDR1 LGHNA and CDR2 YSLEER. The CDR3 sequence is CASSRGQGAGQPQHF. The DNA of the CDR3 is TGCGCCAGCAGCCGAGGACAGGGGGCAGGTCAGCCCCAGCATTTT.

The sample holds many counts of this clonotype. This chain joins TRBV7-2 and TRBJ2-1, with 14 bases lining up with TRBD2. The CDR3 has 15 residues. J was trimmed by 4 bases and V by 5 bases; bases with no gene match: 1. The germline gives CDR1 SGHTA, CDR2 FQGNSA. The CDR3 DNA sequence: TGTGCCAGCAGCGGGACTAGCGGGAGTTACAATGAGCAGTTCTTC. Translating it yields CASSGTSGSYNEQFF. The variable domain in full, with the rest retrieved from reference TRBV7-2 and TRBJ2-1, is GAGVSQSPSNKVTEKGKDVELRCDPISGHTALYWYRQSLGQGLEFLIYFQGNSAPDKSGLPSDRFSAERTGGSVSTLTIQRTQQEDSAVYLCASSGTSGSYNEQFFGPGTRLTVL.

This clonotype was seen more than once but under ten times. The chain employs TRBV12-3 or TRBV12-4 and TRBJ2-7; D might be TRBD1 (5 bases). The CDR3 covers 15 residues. Trimming stripped 4 bases from V and 5 bases from J, with 18 bases between. As DNA, the CDR3 is TGTGCCAGCAGTTCACCGTACAGTGGGGCTAACGAGCAGTACTTC. It encodes CASSSPYSGANEQYF.

The chain employs TRBV24-1 and TRBJ2-4, with 7 bases fitting TRBD2. This CDR3 comprises 15 residues. Germline V gene data show CDR1 as KGHDR and CDR2 as SFDVKD. V gave up 3 bases and J gave up 6 bases; unmatched junction bases: 7. In nucleotides, the CDR3 is TGTGCCACCAGTGATACTGGACTAGGTGGAAACATTCAGTACTTC. Translated: CATSDTGLGGNIQYF.

In this sample, this clonotype turned up a few times. This rearrangement joins TRBV6-2 or TRBV6-3 to TRBJ2-1; TRBD1 is a possible D gene (5 bases). Per germline, CDR1 MNHEY and CDR2 SVGEGT. Trimming took 11 bases from V and 3 from J, leaving 11 bases between them. CDR3 size: 12 residues. CDR3 amino acids: CAGIGDYNEQFF. The CDR3 DNA sequence: TGTGCCGGTATAGGGGACTACAATGAGCAGTTCTTC.